This T cell receptor (beta chain) originates from a study of blood T cell repertoires in COVID-19. Study-level background: Donors in the United States, Italy and Spain gave samples during acute or convalescent COVID-19. PBMCs, B-cell-depleted T cells, or T cells were the source of the cDNA or gDNA that made up the material.

Authors' methods: Estimated nucleated cell counts came from reference gene primer amplification. TCRdb's copy holds only in-frame clones and misses some; the assay was immunoSEQ multiplex PCR. V, J and clone size are those of that table, while D and trimming were read from the DNA. The profile covers around 260,000 clones, with approximately 91% appearing a single time and 2.5% to 3% taken by the ten largest. One Seattle source followed patients from active infection through their disease course. This CDR3 spans 16 amino acids. V shed 0 bases, J shed 4 bases, and the junction held 5 bases outside the gene matches. Per the germline V gene, CDR1 is SGHNT and CDR2 is YYREEE (reference sequence). This clone was counted a single time.

The material sequenced was peripheral blood. The receptor was isolated from a young adult with COVID-19, enrolled during active disease. The chain carries TRBV5-4 and TRBJ1-2, with TRBD1 matching over 11 bases. The CDR3 DNA sequence: TGTGCCAGCAGCTTGGAGGGGGACAGGGGGAGCTATGGCTACACCTTC. Encoded protein: CASSLEGDRGSYGYTF.